A selection of T cell receptor beta chains follows, all from one sample in a study of T cell responses to AZD1222 COVID-19 vaccine. Measured with immunoSEQ multiplex PCR; TCRdb has only the in-frame clones, and not every one. Among over 110,000 clones listed, roughly 90% were seen once. The specimen comprised peripheral blood, sampled 28 days after the second AZD1222 dose. These receptors were obtained from an adult who received the AZD1222 COVID-19 vaccine. Both conserved end residues are part of each CDR3. Each record gives: J gene, clone size, V gene, D gene, CDR3 DNA, CDR3 protein. The D gene is left open where the match is weak. The size field is filled for only some rows; it gives once, few, many or a size class.

TRBJ1-2 | . | TRBV29-1 | . | TGCAGCGCCCTGTCTAATGGCTACACCTTC | CSALSNGYTF
TRBJ2-2 | . | TRBV12-3/TRBV12-4 | . | TGTGCCAGCAGTCCGCAGGCCGGGGAGCTGTTTTTT | CASSPQAGELFF
TRBJ2-7 | . | TRBV9 | TRBD1 | TGTGCCAGCAGCGTGGGACAGGGTAGGTACGAGCAGTACTTC | CASSVGQGRYEQYF
TRBJ1-3 | . | TRBV4-2 | . | TGTGCCAGCAGCCAAGACCAACCGGGACTCAGAGGCAAATCTGGAAACACCATATATTTT | CASSQDQPGLRGKSGNTIYF
TRBJ2-2 | . | TRBV7-3 | . | TGTGCCAGCAGCTTAGGGCGTCCCGGGGAGCTGTTTTTT | CASSLGRPGELFF
TRBJ2-7 | . | TRBV6-5 | . | TGTGCCAGCAGTTTAAGGGAGTCCGCCTACGAGCAGTACTTC | CASSLRESAYEQYF
TRBJ1-2 | once | TRBV6-5 | . | TGTGCCAGCAGTTACTTAGCACAGGGCCACTATGGCTACACCTTC | CASSYLAQGHYGYTF
TRBJ2-1 | . | TRBV11-2 | TRBD2 | TGTGCCAGCAGCTTCTCTCGCGGGAGGGTTGATGAGCAGTTCTTC | CASSFSRGRVDEQFF
TRBJ2-7 | few | TRBV4-3 | TRBD2 | TGCGCCAGCAGCCAGGGACTGGGACTAGATGCCTACGAGCAGTACTTC | CASSQGLGLDAYEQYF
TRBJ2-1 | many | TRBV12-5 | . | TGTGCTAGTGGTTTAAGACTATCCGCCGAGGGTGAGCAGTTCTTC | CASGLRLSAEGEQFF
TRBJ1-4 | . | TRBV6-5 | . | TGTGCCAGCAGTCAGGGCCGGGGTGAAAAACTGTTTTTT | CASSQGRGEKLFF
TRBJ2-7 | many | TRBV4-3 | TRBD1 | TGCGCCAGCAGCCAAGGGGGACAGGGTTACGAGCAGTACTTC | CASSQGGQGYEQYF
TRBJ1-5 | . | TRBV6-5 | . | TGTGCCAGCAGCGCTCAGGGGATTGGCAATCAGCCCCAGCATTTT | CASSAQGIGNQPQHF
TRBJ1-3 | . | TRBV7-6 | . | TGTGCCAGCAGCTTAGAACGACAGAGCTCTGGAAACACCATATATTTT | CASSLERQSSGNTIYF
TRBJ1-6 | . | TRBV2 | TRBD1 | TGTGCCAGCGGCGGGGGGACAGAATTCAGCTCACCCCTCCACTTT | CASGGGTEFSSPLHF
TRBJ1-2 | . | TRBV27 | TRBD1 | TGTGCCAGCAGTCTCACAGGGGAGGGCTACACCTTC | CASSLTGEGYTF
TRBJ2-5 | . | TRBV3-1/TRBV3-2 | TRBD2 | TGTGCCAGCAGCAAGGGACGTGCGGGAGCTACCTTCACGTCAGAGACCCAGTACTTC | CASSKGRAGATFTSETQYF
TRBJ1-1 | once | TRBV28 | . | TGTGCCAGCAGGGAAGTAGACACTGAAGCTTTCTTT | CASREVDTEAFF
TRBJ1-6 | . | TRBV19 | . | TGTGCCAGTAAGGCCCTGGCTAATTCACCCCTCCACTTT | CASKALANSPLHF
TRBJ1-4 | . | TRBV7-9 | . | TGTGCCAGCACCCTGGACCTAACTAATGAAAAACTGTTTTTT | CASTLDLTNEKLFF
TRBJ1-5 | . | TRBV7-2 | . | TGTGCCAGCAGCTCCTTATCGGATCGCCCGACCGCCAATCAGCCCCAGCATTTT | CASSSLSDRPTANQPQHF
TRBJ2-1 | . | TRBV7-2 | . | TGTGCCAGCAGCCGCTCTAGCGCGAACGGCCATGAGCAGTTCTTC | CASSRSSANGHEQFF
TRBJ1-6 | few | TRBV28 | . | TGTGCCAGCAGGAGGACAGCACATAATTCACCCCTCCACTTT | CASRRTAHNSPLHF
TRBJ1-1 | . | TRBV30 | . | TGTGCCTGGAGTGTACCCCAAGAAGCTTTCTTT | CAWSVPQEAFF
TRBJ1-1 | . | TRBV11-2 | . | TGTGCCAGCAGCTTAGGCTCAGGTCACACTGAAGCTTTCTTT | CASSLGSGHTEAFF
TRBJ2-7 | . | TRBV7-2 | . | TGTGCCAGCAGCTTAGCGCGCGGCTACGAGCAGTACTTC | CASSLARGYEQYF
TRBJ2-2 | . | TRBV30 | . | TGTGCCTGGAGTGTACCAGGGGCCGGGGAGCTGTTTTTT | CAWSVPGAGELFF
TRBJ2-1 | . | TRBV25-1 | TRBD1 | TGTGCCAGCAGTCCCCGGACAGGGCAGCGCTACAATGAGCAGTTCTTC | CASSPRTGQRYNEQFF
TRBJ2-1 | once | TRBV9 | . | TGTGCCAGCAGCGTAGCCGTGGCCCCCTACAATGAGCAGTTCTTC | CASSVAVAPYNEQFF
TRBJ2-1 | . | TRBV9 | TRBD2 | TGTGCCAGCAGCGTCTTTAGCGGGAGGGGAGGGAATGAGCAGTTCTTC | CASSVFSGRGGNEQFF
TRBJ1-5 | . | TRBV6-5 | TRBD1 | TGTGCCAGCAAGACAGGGATTCAGCCCCAGCATTTT | CASKTGIQPQHF
TRBJ1-2 | . | TRBV5-1 | . | TGCGCCAGCAGTCTCCTAGGGAATATCGACTATGGCTACACCTTC | CASSLLGNIDYGYTF
TRBJ1-5 | . | TRBV2 | . | TGTGCCAGCAGTCCTGGGACGGGGAGCAATCAGCCCCAGCATTTT | CASSPGTGSNQPQHF
TRBJ1-3 | . | TRBV6-2/TRBV6-3 | . | TGTGCCAGCAGTTACCCCAGCGGATACTCTGGAAACACCATATATTTT | CASSYPSGYSGNTIYF
TRBJ1-6 | . | TRBV21-1 | . | TGTGCCAGCAGCGCGGGACAATCGGGGTTTGGATCACCCCTCCACTTT | CASSAGQSGFGSPLHF
TRBJ1-1 | . | TRBV10-2 | . | TGCGCCAGCAGATGGGAGCTCCTCGGGAACACTGAAGCTTTCTTT | CASRWELLGNTEAFF
TRBJ1-4 | . | TRBV2 | . | TGTGCCAGCAGTGAACAGGGGTTGGAAAAACTGTTTTTT | CASSEQGLEKLFF
TRBJ1-5 | . | TRBV7-2 | TRBD1 | TGTGCCAGCAGCTTGACAGGGAGCCAGCCCCAGCATTTT | CASSLTGSQPQHF
TRBJ1-1 | . | TRBV7-9 | TRBD1 | TGTGCCAGCAGCTGGGGAGACAGGGGCGGTGAAGCTTTCTTT | CASSWGDRGGEAFF
TRBJ1-1 | . | TRBV7-2 | . | TGTGCCAGCAGCTTGCATCCCCCCGCCACTGAAGCTTTCTTT | CASSLHPPATEAFF
TRBJ1-5 | . | TRBV6-2/TRBV6-3 | TRBD1 | TGTGCCAGCAGTTACAAGACAGGGGTTGGCAATCAGCCCCAGCATTTT | CASSYKTGVGNQPQHF
TRBJ2-1 | . | TRBV6-6 | TRBD1 | TGTGCCAGCAGTCCTCCGGGACAGGGATTGATTAGCTCCTACAATGAGCAGTTCTTC | CASSPPGQGLISSYNEQFF